Sequencing of this T cell receptor (beta chain) was carried out in a study of T cell changes during pregnancy in multiple sclerosis. The method was immunoSEQ multiplex PCR; TCRdb's version includes in-frame clones alone and lacks a portion of them. The sample contains some 47,000 clones, over 75% of which appear only once. The CDR3 has 16 amino acids. The sequence was collected from a female donor with multiple sclerosis, enrolled in a pregnancy study. V gene TRBV12-2 combines with J gene TRBJ1-2. TRBV12-2 is recorded as a pseudogene. Sequenced here: CD8+ T cells from peripheral blood mononuclear cells, sampled in the second trimester of pregnancy. The CDR3 loop reads CASRLTITGTYYGYTF. The CDR3 DNA is TGTGCAAGTCGCTTAACCATAACCGGGACTTACTATGGCTACACCTTC.